This T cell receptor (beta chain) was sequenced during a study of cytomegalovirus exposure and HLA in healthy donors. General study results and limits: Reports described diagnosis of cytomegalovirus status by the classifier as highly specific and sensitive.

About this clone: The target antigen is unknown.

The PCR had 60 Vbeta and 13 Jbeta primers. Only in-frame clones appear in the TCRdb table, and some are missing; sequencing was by immunoSEQ multiplex PCR. This table has approximately 140,000 clones, roughly 73% appearing once. Germline V lookup: CDR1 SGHKS, CDR2 YYEKEE (reference sequence). Trimming stripped 3 bases from V and 4 bases from J, with 14 bases between. This CDR3 is 15 amino acids long. The sequence came from a female donor in good health and CMV-seronegative. The chain links TRBV5-5 to TRBJ2-1; possible D gene TRBD2, 6 bases. The sample consisted of PBMCs. CDR3 residues: CASSWGGTRYNEQFF. The CDR3 DNA reads as TGTGCCAGCAGCTGGGGAGGTACTAGATACAATGAGCAGTTCTTC.